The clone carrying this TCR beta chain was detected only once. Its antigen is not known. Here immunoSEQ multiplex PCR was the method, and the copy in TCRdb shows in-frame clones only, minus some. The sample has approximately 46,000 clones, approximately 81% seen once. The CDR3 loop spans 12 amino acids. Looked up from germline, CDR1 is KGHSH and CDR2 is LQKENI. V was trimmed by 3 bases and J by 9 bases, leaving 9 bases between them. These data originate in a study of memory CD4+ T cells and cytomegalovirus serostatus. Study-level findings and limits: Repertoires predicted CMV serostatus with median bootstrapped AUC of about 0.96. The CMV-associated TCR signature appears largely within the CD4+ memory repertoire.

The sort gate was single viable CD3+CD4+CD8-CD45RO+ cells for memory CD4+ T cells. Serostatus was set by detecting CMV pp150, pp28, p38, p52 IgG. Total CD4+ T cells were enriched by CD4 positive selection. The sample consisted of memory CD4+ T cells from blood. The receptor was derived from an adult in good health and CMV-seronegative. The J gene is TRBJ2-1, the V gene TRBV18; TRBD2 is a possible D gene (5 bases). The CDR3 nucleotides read TGTGCCAGCTCACCGGACTCGGGTGAGCAGTTCTTC. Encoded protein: CASSPDSGEQFF.